These T cell receptor beta chains were read from a single sample in a study of cytomegalovirus exposure and HLA in healthy donors. Generated by immunoSEQ multiplex PCR, the TCRdb table keeps only in-frame clones and is missing some. The sample has nearly 110,000 clones; 82% are singletons. Sequencing was carried out using PBMCs. The receptors here all came from a man aged 45 to 65 in good health and CMV-seronegative. CDR3s include the opening cysteine and the closing phenylalanine or tryptophan. Only part of the rows carry a size: once, few, many, or a class if the clone is expanded.

CDR3 protein: CASSEFRGAKNIQYF
J gene: TRBJ2-4
clone size: .
V gene: TRBV2

CDR3 protein: CASSLDPRGGGEKLFF
J gene: TRBJ1-4
clone size: few
V gene: TRBV5-5

CDR3 protein: CASSPGTESYEQYF
J gene: TRBJ2-7
clone size: .
V gene: TRBV18

CDR3 protein: CASRFYWSGESGANVLTF
J gene: TRBJ2-6
clone size: .
V gene: TRBV12-2

CDR3 protein: CASSPGYTGREQVNTEAFF
J gene: TRBJ1-1
clone size: .
V gene: TRBV5-1

CDR3 protein: CASTLTRGPPYSNQPQHF
J gene: TRBJ1-5
clone size: .
V gene: TRBV19

CDR3 protein: CASSLEGTAEQFF
J gene: TRBJ2-1
clone size: few
V gene: TRBV11-3

CDR3 protein: CASSFARGPTNEKLFF
J gene: TRBJ1-4
clone size: .
V gene: TRBV7-9

CDR3 protein: CASSPRDTNTEAFF
J gene: TRBJ1-1
clone size: few
V gene: TRBV18

CDR3 protein: CASSTYRRDRERYTQYF
J gene: TRBJ2-3
clone size: few
V gene: TRBV5-6

CDR3 protein: CASSPDRYKDTQYF
J gene: TRBJ2-3
clone size: .
V gene: TRBV7-3

CDR3 protein: CASSGTSGNYEQYF
J gene: .
clone size: .
V gene: TRBV25-1

CDR3 protein: CASSSPGLAGGEQFF
J gene: TRBJ2-1
clone size: .
V gene: TRBV5-5

CDR3 protein: CASSARQGMGGNTIYF
J gene: TRBJ1-3
clone size: few
V gene: TRBV7-7

CDR3 protein: CATARGNTEAFF
J gene: TRBJ1-1
clone size: .
V gene: TRBV6-5

CDR3 protein: CASSLAAGKLFF
J gene: TRBJ1-4
clone size: .
V gene: TRBV7-9

CDR3 protein: CASSRQRRTEYEQFF
J gene: TRBJ2-1
clone size: .
V gene: TRBV6-5

CDR3 protein: CASSKGPGGSTHTDTQYF
J gene: TRBJ2-3
clone size: .
V gene: TRBV21-1

CDR3 protein: CAIFSGDSYNEQFF
J gene: TRBJ2-1
clone size: .
V gene: TRBV10-3

CDR3 protein: CASSQNTIPLAGGTDTQYF
J gene: TRBJ2-3
clone size: .
V gene: TRBV4-2

CDR3 protein: CSVWDRAKANYGYTF
J gene: TRBJ1-2
clone size: .
V gene: TRBV29-1

CDR3 protein: CASSMREVNYGYTF
J gene: TRBJ1-2
clone size: .
V gene: TRBV19

CDR3 protein: CASSPQGAGDYGYTF
J gene: TRBJ1-2
clone size: .
V gene: TRBV7-9

CDR3 protein: CASSLHPGTDYGYTF
J gene: TRBJ1-2
clone size: .
V gene: TRBV7-2

CDR3 protein: CASSYGTSGVLRKQYF
J gene: TRBJ2-5
clone size: .
V gene: TRBV7-9

CDR3 protein: CASSRDRGISYTF
J gene: TRBJ1-2
clone size: .
V gene: TRBV6-6

CDR3 protein: CASSFGGTENEKLFF
J gene: TRBJ1-4
clone size: .
V gene: TRBV6-1

CDR3 protein: CASSVSSGQPPGANVLTF
J gene: TRBJ2-6
clone size: .
V gene: TRBV6-1

CDR3 protein: CAINDRGRNTSYNEQFF
J gene: TRBJ2-1
clone size: .
V gene: TRBV10-3

CDR3 protein: CASSEGRGLNQPQHF
J gene: TRBJ1-5
clone size: .
V gene: TRBV2

CDR3 protein: CASTAMNTEAFF
J gene: TRBJ1-1
clone size: .
V gene: TRBV10-2

CDR3 protein: CASSLGLAGEETQYF
J gene: TRBJ2-5
clone size: .
V gene: TRBV13